This T cell receptor (beta chain) was recovered during a study of T cell responses to AZD1222 COVID-19 vaccine. Measured with immunoSEQ multiplex PCR; TCRdb has only the in-frame clones, and not every one. The data hold roughly 150,000 clones, with over 65% observed a single time. Study-level results: Donors were mostly white British, more females; clonal diversity possibly underestimated.

The CDR3 is 14 amino acids. From germline, CDR1 is SEHNR and CDR2 FQNEAQ (reference sequence). Losses at the gene ends were 3 bases for V and 8 bases for J; bases not matched to a gene: 6. Concerning this clone itself: Its antigen remains unidentified.

The sequencing here drew on peripheral blood, taken on day 0 of AZD1222 vaccination. The J gene is TRBJ1-4, the V gene TRBV7-9, with 7 bases that match TRBD1. This sequence originates from an adult in good health. CDR3 DNA: TGTGCCAGCAGCTTCCAGGGGGAATTCGAAAAACTGTTTTTT. Protein: CASSFQGEFEKLFF.